This TCR beta chain appears in the sequencing data of a study of shared T cell receptors in the human thymus. The method was immunoSEQ multiplex PCR; TCRdb's version includes in-frame clones alone and lacks a portion of them. The sample includes more than 300,000 clones, around 93% of them seen just once. Input material: thymocytes. The receptor was isolated from a human donor.

The CDR3 sequence is CASLGATNEKLFF. CDR3 DNA sequence: TGTGCCAGTCTCGGGGCAACTAATGAAAAACTGTTTTTT. The chain couples TRBV19 to TRBJ1-4; D is unresolved. The CDR3 spans 13 residues. Trimming took 8 bases from V and 0 from J, leaving 7 bases between them. The germline V gene encodes CDR1 LNHDA and CDR2 SQIVND (reference sequence). The complete variable domain, with remaining parts taken from reference TRBV19 and TRBJ1-4, reads DGGITQSPKYLFRKEGQNVTLSCEQNLNHDAMYWYRQDPGQGLRLIYYSQIVNDFQKGDIAEGYSVSREKKESFPLTVTSAQKNPTAFYLCASLGATNEKLFFGSGTQLSVL.